This TCR beta chain was recorded in a study of post-analysis software for immune sequencing data. Study observations and caveats: TRBV5-6, TRBV5-1 and TRBV20-1 were among roughly five TRBV segments more frequent in patients than controls.

cDNA libraries for TCR beta contained unique molecular identifiers. Each CDR3 protein gets one entry after TCRdb re-called the PCR reads with MiXCR. The table shows roughly 800,000 distinct CDR3 sequences, with roughly 50% occurring only once. Germline CDR1 reads WNHNN; CDR2 reads SYGVQD (reference sequence). Trimming removed 0 bases at V and 7 bases at J, with 9 bases between. The CDR3 totals 13 residues. As to this clonotype: Its antigen is currently unknown.

The sequence was obtained from a girl aged 10-17 years with multiple sclerosis. The chain recombines TRBV10-1 with TRBJ2-5; D is uncertain. Sequenced sample: blood. For the CDR3, the DNA is TGCGCCAGCAGTGAGTCTACGCTGGGGACCCAGTACTTC. The encoded protein is CASSESTLGTQYF.